This T cell receptor (beta chain) originates from a study of blood T cell repertoires in COVID-19. The data were produced by immunoSEQ multiplex PCR, yet TCRdb's version contains in-frame clones alone and is incomplete. Among around 57,000 clones listed, 82% were seen once. The CDR3 sequence is 14 residues long. The ends were cut back, 0 bases at V and 11 bases at J, with 15 bases in the middle. CDR1 is SGHTS and CDR2 is YDEGEE in the germline V gene. The sample taken for sequencing was peripheral blood. The chain joins TRBV5-8 to TRBJ1-5; a weak D match, TRBD1 (6 bases). The TCR was taken from a woman in her sixties or seventies with acute or convalescent COVID-19. CDR3 amino acids: CASSLDRAEGAQHF. The DNA of the CDR3 is TGTGCCAGCAGCTTGGACAGGGCCGAAGGGGCCCAGCATTTT.